This T cell receptor (beta chain) was found in a study of T-cell memory formation after mild COVID-19. Study context: For the most part, TCR clusters were specific to one donor. Study observations and caveats: Second-wave clones with a day 37 peak had unconfirmed SARS-CoV-2 specificity. CD4+ contracting clones lay mainly in CM and EM, CD8+ ones in EMRA.

This CDR3 has 15 residues. Between the trimmed V and J ends, which lost 4 bases and 5 bases, there was a span of 18 bases. The germline gives CDR1 SGHRS, CDR2 YFSETQ. On this clonotype: Its antigen is unidentified.

Libraries for TCRalpha and TCRbeta carried sample barcodes and unique molecular identifiers via 5'RACE. TCRdb re-analysed the 5' RACE reads in MiXCR, keeping a single row per CDR3 protein. Here the sample spans approximately 390,000 distinct CDR3 sequences, approximately 15% being singletons. Sequencing was carried out using PBMCs or a T cell subset sorted from them (not recorded which). The sequence was obtained from a man aged 18 to 29 who had mild COVID-19 (a few samples of this study predate the infection). Cell type and time point are not known. The chain employs TRBV5-1 and TRBJ1-1, with D unresolved. CDR3: CASSPDPQVETEAFF. CDR3 DNA sequence: TGCGCCAGCAGCCCGGACCCTCAGGTGGAGACTGAAGCTTTCTTT.